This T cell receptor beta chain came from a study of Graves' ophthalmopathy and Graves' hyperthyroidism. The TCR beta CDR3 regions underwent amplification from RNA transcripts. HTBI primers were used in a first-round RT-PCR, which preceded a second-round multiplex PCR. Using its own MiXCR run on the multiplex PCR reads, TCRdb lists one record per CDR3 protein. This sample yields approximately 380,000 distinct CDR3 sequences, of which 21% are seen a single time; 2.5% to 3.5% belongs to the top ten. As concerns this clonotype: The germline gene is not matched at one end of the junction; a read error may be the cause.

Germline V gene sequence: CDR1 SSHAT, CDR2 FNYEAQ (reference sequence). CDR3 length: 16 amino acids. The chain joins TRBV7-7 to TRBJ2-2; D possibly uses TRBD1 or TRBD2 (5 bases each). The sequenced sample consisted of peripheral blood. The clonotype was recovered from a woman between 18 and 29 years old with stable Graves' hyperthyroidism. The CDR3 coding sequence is TGTGCTAGCAGCTTAACCCCGCAGGGCGGGACCGGGGAGCTGTTTTTT. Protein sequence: CASSLTPQGGTGELFF.